This entry is about one T cell receptor beta chain. The data derive from a study of blood T cell repertoires in COVID-19. Some clones are missing from TCRdb's copy, which holds only in-frame ones; the method was immunoSEQ multiplex PCR. Among 250,000 to 300,000 clones listed, 87% were seen once. Per germline, CDR1 WNHNN and CDR2 SYGVQD (reference sequence). V trimming: 6 bases; J trimming: 6 bases; junction bases outside the gene matches: 6. This CDR3 has 15 amino acids. Material for sequencing was peripheral blood. The chain recombines TRBV10-1 with TRBJ2-2; 11 bases map to TRBD1. The receptor comes from a woman aged 45-59 years who had recovered from COVID-19. The CDR3 sequence: CASSPGTGGSGELFF. CDR3 sequence (DNA): TGCGCCAGCAGCCCCGGGACAGGGGGGTCCGGGGAGCTGTTTTTT.